Below are 3 T cell receptor beta chains sequenced from a single sample in a study of identical twins. TCRdb recomputed calls from the 5' RACE reads with MiXCR, one row per CDR3 protein. Of fewer than 350,000 distinct CDR3 sequences detected, more than 6.5% appear once; the ten largest clones hold 2.1%. These data are also associated with another study on yellow fever vaccine responses in identical twins.

The material sequenced was memory (CD45RO+) T cells sorted from blood. The receptors were sampled from a woman between 18 and 30 years old in good health.

The chain couples TRBV20-1 to TRBJ2-5; 12 bases align to TRBD2. The CDR3 is 14 amino acids. Germline-derived CDR1 and CDR2 are DFQATT and SNEGSKA (reference sequence). J gave up 5 bases and V 2 bases, and 3 bases lay outside the gene matches. The DNA of the CDR3 is TGCAGTGCTAGACTAGCGGGAGGGGCGGAGACCCAGTACTTC. Translation gives CSARLAGGAETQYF.

This clonotype was observed a few times. The chain recombines TRBV29-1 with TRBJ2-4; tentative D call: TRBD2 (6 bases). Germline CDR1 is SQVTM and CDR2 is ANQGSEA. V was clipped by 5 bases and J by 0 bases, with 11 bases between them. The CDR3 runs to 14 residues. The CDR3 loop reads CSVSGLGAKNIQYF. CDR3 coding DNA: TGCAGCGTTTCGGGACTCGGAGCCAAAAACATTCAGTACTTC.

The chain couples TRBV20-1 to TRBJ1-4, with a tentative D call TRBD1 (5 bases). The CDR3 is made up of 12 amino acids. The germline V and J ends were trimmed by 5 bases and 8 bases, with 12 bases remaining between them. Germline CDR1 reads DFQATT; CDR2 reads SNEGSKA (reference sequence). The CDR3 region has the DNA TGCAGTGCTGCAGTAGGGGACGAAAAACTGTTTTTT. Translated: CSAAVGDEKLFF.